A selection of T cell receptor beta chains follows, all from one sample in a study of blood T cells in healthy people across ages. TCRdb passed the 5' RACE reads through MiXCR, listing each CDR3 protein once. The sample contains about 1,400,000 distinct CDR3 sequences, approximately 59% of which appear only once. The material sequenced was blood. The receptor set was obtained from a man aged 18 to 29 in good health. The CDR3 runs from the conserved cysteine through the conserved F or W. Each record gives: J gene, CDR3 length, V gene, clone size, D gene, CDR3 DNA, CDR3 protein. A D gene is named only where the DNA matches it firmly. Expanded clones are given a class, and other clones once, few, many or no size at all.

j_call: TRBJ2-7
cdr3_length: 17
v_call: TRBV7-9
clone_size: few
d_call: -
cdr3_nt: TGTGCCAGCAGCTTAGGCGTGGACAGTCGGCCCAACTACGAGCAGTACTTC
cdr3_aa: CASSLGVDSRPNYEQYF

j_call: TRBJ2-1
cdr3_length: 15
v_call: TRBV6-4
clone_size: -
d_call: TRBD1
cdr3_nt: TGTGCCAGCAGTTGGACAGGGAACTCCTACAATGAGCAGTTCTTC
cdr3_aa: CASSWTGNSYNEQFF

j_call: TRBJ2-4
cdr3_length: 14
v_call: TRBV4-1
clone_size: -
d_call: -
cdr3_nt: TGCGCCAGCAGCCAACAACCCTCTTACGACATTCAGTACTTC
cdr3_aa: CASSQQPSYDIQYF

j_call: TRBJ2-3
cdr3_length: 15
v_call: TRBV9
clone_size: -
d_call: -
cdr3_nt: TGTGCCAGCAGCGTGAGCTACAGCCTACTATATACGCAGTATTTT
cdr3_aa: CASSVSYSLLYTQYF

j_call: TRBJ2-1
cdr3_length: 12
v_call: TRBV11-2
clone_size: -
d_call: -
cdr3_nt: TGTGCCAGCAGATTAGTTATAGGTGAGCAGTTCTTC
cdr3_aa: CASRLVIGEQFF

j_call: TRBJ2-7
cdr3_length: 13
v_call: TRBV20-1
clone_size: -
d_call: TRBD1
cdr3_nt: TGCAGTGCTAGGACCGGGACAGGCCTCCTCCAGTACTTC
cdr3_aa: CSARTGTGLLQYF

j_call: TRBJ2-3
cdr3_length: 16
v_call: TRBV4-1
clone_size: -
d_call: TRBD2
cdr3_nt: TGCGCCAGCAGCCTAGGACCGACTAGCGGGAGTGATACGCAGTATTTT
cdr3_aa: CASSLGPTSGSDTQYF

j_call: TRBJ2-4
cdr3_length: 13
v_call: TRBV27
clone_size: -
d_call: -
cdr3_nt: TGTGCCAGCAGTGGAAACATAAAAAACATTCAGTACTTC
cdr3_aa: CASSGNIKNIQYF

j_call: TRBJ2-7
cdr3_length: 14
v_call: TRBV20-1
clone_size: -
d_call: -
cdr3_nt: TGCAGTGCTAGAGATGCGGGACACCACTACGAGCAGTACTTC
cdr3_aa: CSARDAGHHYEQYF

j_call: TRBJ1-1
cdr3_length: 12
v_call: TRBV12-3/TRBV12-4
clone_size: -
d_call: -
cdr3_nt: TGTGCCAGCAGTTTTGGGGGCGGTGAAGCTTTCTTT
cdr3_aa: CASSFGGGEAFF

j_call: TRBJ2-7
cdr3_length: 15
v_call: TRBV5-1
clone_size: -
d_call: TRBD2
cdr3_nt: TGCGCCAGCAGCTTGAGCGGGACTTTCTCCTACGAGCAGTACTTC
cdr3_aa: CASSLSGTFSYEQYF

j_call: TRBJ2-1
cdr3_length: 15
v_call: TRBV20-1
clone_size: once
d_call: -
cdr3_nt: TGCAGTGCTAGTAACGCGGCAGGCGATAACAATGAGCAGTTCTTC
cdr3_aa: CSASNAAGDNNEQFF